A selection of T cell receptor beta chains follows, all from one sample in a study of blood T cell repertoires in COVID-19. Method: immunoSEQ multiplex PCR; TCRdb's copy keeps in-frame clones and lacks some. Among about 380,000 clones listed, 90% were seen once. Material for sequencing was peripheral blood. The receptors here all came from a young man with active or convalescent COVID-19. The CDR3 runs from the conserved cysteine through the conserved F or W. The D gene is left open where the match is weak. Where a row states a size, it is once, few, many or the class of an expanded clone; other rows omit it.

>TRBV4-3|TRBJ2-7|.|.
CASSQEELNGGHEQYF
TGCGCCAGCAGCCAAGAAGAGCTAAACGGCGGTCACGAGCAGTACTTC
>TRBV6-5|TRBJ1-1|.|once
CASSYGPPSTEAFF
TGTGCCAGCAGTTACGGGCCTCCGAGCACTGAAGCTTTCTTT
>TRBV13|TRBJ1-1|.|.
CASSPTRGTEAFF
TGTGCCAGCAGCCCCACCCGGGGAACTGAAGCTTTCTTT
>TRBV5-1|TRBJ1-6|.|.
CASSFGGFGGDNSPLHF
TGCGCCAGCAGCTTCGGCGGGTTCGGGGGGGATAATTCACCCCTCCACTTT
>TRBV28|TRBJ1-1|.|.
CASRIDGGTEAFF
TGTGCCAGCAGGATCGACGGGGGTACTGAAGCTTTCTTT
>TRBV27|TRBJ2-7|.|few
CASSFAARYEQYF
TGTGCCAGCAGCTTTGCGGCGAGGTACGAGCAGTACTTC
>TRBV5-3|TRBJ2-1|TRBD2|.
CARSLREEIYNEQFF
TGTGCCAGAAGCTTGCGGGAGGAGATTTATAATGAGCAGTTCTTC
>TRBV4-3|TRBJ2-2|.|.
CASSPGRRVAGELFF
TGCGCCAGCAGCCCAGGGCGCAGGGTAGCCGGGGAGCTGTTTTTT
>TRBV15|TRBJ1-5|.|.
CATSRDGALGQHF
TGTGCCACCAGCAGGGATGGGGCGTTGGGCCAGCATTTT
>TRBV27|TRBJ2-5|TRBD2|.
CASSFSPGGETQYF
TGTGCCAGCAGTTTTTCCCCGGGGGGAGAGACCCAGTACTTC
>TRBV6-5|TRBJ1-2|.|few
CASRSDSVFGYTF
TGTGCCAGCAGATCGGACAGTGTCTTTGGCTACACCTTC
>TRBV11-2|TRBJ2-1|.|.
CASSLGGQVYGQFF
TGTGCCAGCAGCTTAGGTGGTCAGGTCTATGGGCAGTTCTTC
>TRBV4-2|TRBJ1-1|.|.
CASSQDLRGGTEAFF
TGTGCCAGCAGCCAAGATCTCAGGGGTGGCACTGAAGCTTTCTTT
>TRBV3-1/TRBV3-2|TRBJ2-7|.|.
CASSQAGLGQGGSYEQYF
TGTGCCAGCAGCCAAGCGGGTCTGGGGCAGGGGGGATCCTACGAGCAGTACTTC
>TRBV28|TRBJ2-1|TRBD2|.
CALGLADYNEQFF
TGTGCCCTAGGACTAGCGGACTACAATGAGCAGTTCTTC
>TRBV7-3|TRBJ2-1|TRBD2|.
CASSESGTSGYNEQFF
TGTGCCAGCAGCGAATCCGGGACTAGCGGATACAATGAGCAGTTCTTC
>TRBV4-1|TRBJ2-7|TRBD2|once
CASSLSGTSFYEQYF
TGCGCCAGCAGCCTTTCCGGGACTAGCTTCTACGAGCAGTACTTC
>TRBV6-6|TRBJ1-1|.|.
CASTHGGVAEAFF
TGTGCCAGCACCCACGGGGGGGTAGCTGAAGCTTTCTTT
>TRBV14|TRBJ2-1|.|.
CASSHRVLPYNEQFF
TGTGCCAGCAGCCACAGGGTTCTCCCCTACAATGAGCAGTTCTTC
>TRBV29-1|TRBJ2-7|TRBD1|.
CSAGGQGNEQYF
TGCAGCGCCGGGGGACAGGGGAACGAGCAGTACTTC
>TRBV10-3|TRBJ2-7|TRBD1|.
CAISFDRELGEQYF
TGTGCCATCAGTTTTGACAGGGAGTTGGGCGAGCAGTACTTC
>TRBV6-6|TRBJ1-5|TRBD1|.
CASSTGTGGEDQPQHF
TGTGCCAGCAGTACGGGTACAGGGGGCGAGGATCAGCCCCAGCATTTT
>TRBV7-7|TRBJ2-4|.|.
CASSSQGGGAKNIQYF
TGTGCTAGCAGCTCGCAGGGAGGTGGCGCCAAAAACATTCAGTACTTC
>TRBV10-3|TRBJ2-3|TRBD2|.
CAIGTSGSSDTQYF
TGTGCCATCGGTACTAGCGGTTCCTCAGATACGCAGTATTTT
>TRBV21-1|TRBJ2-7|.|.
CASTIRTSGGDTQYF
TGTGCCAGCACTATCCGGACTAGCGGGGGGGACACGCAGTACTTC
>TRBV6-2/TRBV6-3|TRBJ1-4|.|.
CASSRDFGNEKLFF
TGTGCCAGCAGTCGGGACTTCGGTAATGAAAAACTGTTTTTT
>TRBV15|TRBJ2-7|.|.
CATSRAGQVTRQYF
TGTGCCACCAGCAGAGCGGGACAAGTTACGAGGCAGTACTTC
>TRBV28|TRBJ1-6|.|.
CASRPNAPSSYNSPLHF
TGTGCCAGCAGGCCCAACGCCCCGAGCTCCTATAATTCACCCCTCCACTTT
>TRBV14|TRBJ1-3|.|.
CASSQGSNRNTIYF
TGTGCCAGCAGCCAGGGGAGTAATCGTAACACCATATATTTT
>TRBV7-9|TRBJ2-2|TRBD2|.
CATKGLAGPSTGELFF
TGTGCCACCAAGGGACTAGCGGGTCCCAGCACCGGGGAGCTGTTTTTT
>TRBV7-8|TRBJ1-5|.|.
CASSAAVVPQHF
TGTGCCAGCAGCGCCGCAGTGGTCCCCCAGCATTTT
>TRBV19|TRBJ1-2|TRBD1|.
CASSPGTGPFYGYTF
TGTGCCAGTAGTCCGGGGACAGGGCCTTTCTATGGCTACACCTTC
>TRBV24-1|TRBJ2-3|TRBD1|.
CATGTAYTDTQYF
TGTGCCACCGGGACAGCTTACACAGATACGCAGTATTTT
>TRBV7-2|TRBJ1-3|TRBD1|.
CASSFGTGGASGNTIYF
TGTGCCAGCAGCTTCGGGACAGGGGGCGCCTCTGGAAACACCATATATTTT
>TRBV18|TRBJ1-5|.|.
CASSPGAGGNQPQHF
TGTGCCAGCTCACCAGGGGCAGGGGGCAATCAGCCCCAGCATTTT
>TRBV6-5|TRBJ2-1|TRBD2|.
CASSYSTSGGDEQFF
TGTGCCAGCAGTTACTCCACTAGCGGGGGAGATGAGCAGTTCTTC
>TRBV6-1|TRBJ1-5|.|few
CASSEDAGGYQPQHF
TGTGCCAGCAGTGAAGATGCGGGGGGCTATCAGCCCCAGCATTTT
>TRBV28|TRBJ1-1|TRBD1|.
CASSRAGTGVTEAFF
TGTGCCAGCAGTCGAGCCGGGACAGGGGTCACTGAAGCTTTCTTT
>TRBV19|TRBJ2-3|TRBD1|once
CASTLSPLGQITDTQYF
TGTGCCAGTACCCTTTCCCCTCTGGGACAGATCACAGATACGCAGTATTTT